This T cell receptor beta chain comes out of a study of cytomegalovirus exposure and HLA in healthy donors. Primers: 60 Vbeta forward and 13 Jbeta reverse. TCRdb's copy holds only in-frame clones and misses some; the assay was immunoSEQ multiplex PCR. The sample yields 74,000 or so clones, 60% to 85% seen once. This CDR3 is 17 amino acids long. Trimming removed 3 bases from V and 0 bases from J, with 15 bases in between. Germline V lookup: CDR1 KGHSH, CDR2 LQKENI. Study-wide points: Within a later analysis, the majority of CMV-associated TCR beta chains appeared HLA-restricted. Presence/absence analyses rested on an assumption that sequencing depth was roughly uniform across donors.

Regarding this clone: Antigen specificity is unknown.

Sequenced sample: PBMCs. This sequence originates from a woman aged 40 to 49 in good health and CMV-seropositive. The genes are TRBV18 and TRBJ1-3, with a tentative D call TRBD1 (5 bases). The chain's CDR3 is CASSPGRQFNSGNTIYF. CDR3 DNA: TGTGCCAGCTCACCGGGGCGCCAGTTCAACTCTGGAAACACCATATATTTT.